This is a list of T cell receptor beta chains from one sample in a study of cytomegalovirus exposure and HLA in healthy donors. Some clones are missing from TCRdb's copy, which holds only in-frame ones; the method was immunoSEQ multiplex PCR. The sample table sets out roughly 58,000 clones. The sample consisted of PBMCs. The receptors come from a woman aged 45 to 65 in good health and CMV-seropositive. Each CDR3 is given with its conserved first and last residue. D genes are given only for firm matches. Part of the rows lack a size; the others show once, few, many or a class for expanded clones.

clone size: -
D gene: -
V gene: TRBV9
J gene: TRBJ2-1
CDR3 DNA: TGTGCCAGCAGCAGACTAGGTGGTTACAATGAGCAGTTCTTC
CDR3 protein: CASSRLGGYNEQFF

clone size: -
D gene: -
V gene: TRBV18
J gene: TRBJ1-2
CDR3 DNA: TGTGCCAGCTCCGTAGACAGCTATGGCTACACCTTC
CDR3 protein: CASSVDSYGYTF

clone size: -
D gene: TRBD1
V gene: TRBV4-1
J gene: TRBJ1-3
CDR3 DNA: TGCGCCAGCAGTCAAGACAGGGGCTCTGGAAACACCATATATTTT
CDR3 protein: CASSQDRGSGNTIYF

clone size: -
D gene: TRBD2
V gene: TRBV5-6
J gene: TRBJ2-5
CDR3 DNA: TGTGCCAGCAGTTTTGGCCGGGGGGAAGAGACCCAGTACTTC
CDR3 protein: CASSFGRGEETQYF

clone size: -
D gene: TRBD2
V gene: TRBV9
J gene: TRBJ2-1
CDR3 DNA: TGTGCCAGCAGCGTAGGCTGGACGAGACTAGCGGGAACCACTGAGCAGTTCTTC
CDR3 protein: CASSVGWTRLAGTTEQFF

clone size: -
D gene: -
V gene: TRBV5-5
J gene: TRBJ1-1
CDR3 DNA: TGTGCCAGCAGCTTAGGGGTTATGAACACTGAAGCTTTCTTT
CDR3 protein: CASSLGVMNTEAFF

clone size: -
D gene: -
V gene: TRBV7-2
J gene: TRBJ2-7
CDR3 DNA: TGTGCCAGCATGGGCAGGGGTTCCTACGAGCAGTACTTC
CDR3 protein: CASMGRGSYEQYF

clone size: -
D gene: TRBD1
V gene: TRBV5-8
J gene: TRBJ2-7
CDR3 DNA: TGTGCCAGCAGCTTCTCTGCAGGGGGCATGTACGAGCAGTACTTC
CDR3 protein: CASSFSAGGMYEQYF

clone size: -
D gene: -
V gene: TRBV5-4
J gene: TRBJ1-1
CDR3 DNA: TGTGCCAGCAGCCACGAGGACAGAGTGAACACTGAAGCTTTCTTT
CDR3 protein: CASSHEDRVNTEAFF

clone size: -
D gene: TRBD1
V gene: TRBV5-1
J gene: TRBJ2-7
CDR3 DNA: TGCGCCAGCAGCCGTCGGGACAGGTCCTACGAGCAGTACTTC
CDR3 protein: CASSRRDRSYEQYF

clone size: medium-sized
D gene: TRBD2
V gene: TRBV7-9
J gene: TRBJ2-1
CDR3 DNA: TGTGCCAGCAGCGACGACACCGGGGGACTAGACAATGAGCAGTTCTTC
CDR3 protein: CASSDDTGGLDNEQFF

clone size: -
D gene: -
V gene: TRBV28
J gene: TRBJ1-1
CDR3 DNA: TGTGCCAGCAGTTACACAGGGTCGGGAGCTTTCTTT
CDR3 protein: CASSYTGSGAFF

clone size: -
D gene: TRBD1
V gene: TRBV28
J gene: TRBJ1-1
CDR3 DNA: TGTGCCGCAGACAGGGGATGGAACACTGAAGCTTTCTTT
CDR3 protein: CAADRGWNTEAFF

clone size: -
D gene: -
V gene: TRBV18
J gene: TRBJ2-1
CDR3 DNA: TGTGCCAGCTCACCAGGCCCCGGGACTTCGTACAATGAGCAGTTCTTC
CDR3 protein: CASSPGPGTSYNEQFF

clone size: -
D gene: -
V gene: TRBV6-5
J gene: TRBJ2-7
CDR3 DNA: TGTGCCAGCAGTTACGGAAAAGCGGGCTCCTACGAGCAGTACTTC
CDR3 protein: CASSYGKAGSYEQYF

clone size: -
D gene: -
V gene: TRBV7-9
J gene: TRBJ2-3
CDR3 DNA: TGTGCCAGCAGCCTTTCTAGGCGGGGCGGCACAGATACGCAGTATTTT
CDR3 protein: CASSLSRRGGTDTQYF

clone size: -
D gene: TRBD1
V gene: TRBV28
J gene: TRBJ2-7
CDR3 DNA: TGTGCCAGCAGTTCAAACAGGGGGCACGAGCAGTACTTC
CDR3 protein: CASSSNRGHEQYF

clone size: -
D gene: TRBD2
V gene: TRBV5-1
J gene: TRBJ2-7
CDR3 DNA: TGCGCCAGCAGCTTGGGTGGGACTAGCGGGGGCGAGCAGTACTTC
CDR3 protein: CASSLGGTSGGEQYF

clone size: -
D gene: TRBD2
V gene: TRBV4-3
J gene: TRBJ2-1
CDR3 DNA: TGCGCCAGCAGCCCAGAACCGGGGGGCAATGAGCAGTTCTTC
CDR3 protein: CASSPEPGGNEQFF

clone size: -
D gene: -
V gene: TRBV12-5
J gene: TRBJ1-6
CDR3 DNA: TGTGCTAGTGGTTCCGGGATCCGCGGTTCACCCCTCCACTTT
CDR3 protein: CASGSGIRGSPLHF

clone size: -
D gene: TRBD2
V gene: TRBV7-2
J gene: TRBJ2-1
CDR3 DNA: TGTGCCAGCAGCTCTCGGACTAGCGTGGATGAGCAGTTCTTC
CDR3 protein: CASSSRTSVDEQFF

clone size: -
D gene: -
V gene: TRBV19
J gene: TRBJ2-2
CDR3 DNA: TGTGCCAGTAGTATAGATGGGGCAAACACCGGGGAGCTGTTTTTT
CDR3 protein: CASSIDGANTGELFF

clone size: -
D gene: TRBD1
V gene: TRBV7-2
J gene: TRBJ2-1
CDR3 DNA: TGTGCCAGCAGCCCTTTGAGCGGGACAGGGACTTACAATGAGCAGTTCTTC
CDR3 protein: CASSPLSGTGTYNEQFF

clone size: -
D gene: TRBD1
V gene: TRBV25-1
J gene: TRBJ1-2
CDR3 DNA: TGTGCCAGCTCGATCGGGCAAGGGGGCAACTATGGCTACACCTTC
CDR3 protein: CASSIGQGGNYGYTF

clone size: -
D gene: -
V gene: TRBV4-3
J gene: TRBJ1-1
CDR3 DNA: TGCGCCAGCAGCCAGCAGGGGCGCTTGAACACTGAAGCTTTCTTT
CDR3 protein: CASSQQGRLNTEAFF

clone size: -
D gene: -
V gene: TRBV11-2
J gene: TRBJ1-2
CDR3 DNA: TGTGCCAGCACCCTCACCCCCCCGAGGGATGGCTACACCTTC
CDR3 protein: CASTLTPPRDGYTF

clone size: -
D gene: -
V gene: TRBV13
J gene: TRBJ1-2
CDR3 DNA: TGTGCCAGCAGCTTCGAACCCTCTAATGGCTACACCTTC
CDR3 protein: CASSFEPSNGYTF

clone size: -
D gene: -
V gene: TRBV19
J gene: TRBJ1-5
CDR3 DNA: TGTGCCAGTATCGACAGGCCGGGGGGAAATCAGCCCCAGCATTTT
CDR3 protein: CASIDRPGGNQPQHF

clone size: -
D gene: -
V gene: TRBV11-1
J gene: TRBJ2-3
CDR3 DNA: TGTGCCAGCAGCCCCGGGGTAGCCTTTAGCACAGATACGCAGTATTTT
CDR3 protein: CASSPGVAFSTDTQYF